The clone carrying this T cell receptor beta chain was picked up many times. Template material for amplifying TCR beta CDR3 regions consisted of RNA transcripts. First-round RT-PCR targeting the TCR CDR3 was performed with the HTBI primer set. A single record per CDR3 protein comes from TCRdb applying MiXCR to the multiplex PCR reads. This sample has more than 550,000 distinct CDR3 sequences, with 45% found just once. This sample is part of a study of T cells in Graves' hyperthyroidism and ophthalmopathy. The CDR3 extends over 15 amino acids. The germline V gene has CDR1 SGHTA and CDR2 FQGTGA. V dropped 5 bases and J dropped 6; count of bases not matched to a gene: 2.

Material: peripheral blood or thyroid tissue (not recorded which). The TCR originated in an adult man with Graves' disease, either hyperthyroidism or ophthalmopathy (not recorded which). The gene calls are TRBV7-3 and TRBJ1-6, with 12 bases identical to TRBD1. CDR3 residues: CASSGDRGRNSPLHF. CDR3 sequence (DNA): TGTGCCAGCAGCGGGGACAGGGGGCGTAATTCACCCCTCCACTTT.